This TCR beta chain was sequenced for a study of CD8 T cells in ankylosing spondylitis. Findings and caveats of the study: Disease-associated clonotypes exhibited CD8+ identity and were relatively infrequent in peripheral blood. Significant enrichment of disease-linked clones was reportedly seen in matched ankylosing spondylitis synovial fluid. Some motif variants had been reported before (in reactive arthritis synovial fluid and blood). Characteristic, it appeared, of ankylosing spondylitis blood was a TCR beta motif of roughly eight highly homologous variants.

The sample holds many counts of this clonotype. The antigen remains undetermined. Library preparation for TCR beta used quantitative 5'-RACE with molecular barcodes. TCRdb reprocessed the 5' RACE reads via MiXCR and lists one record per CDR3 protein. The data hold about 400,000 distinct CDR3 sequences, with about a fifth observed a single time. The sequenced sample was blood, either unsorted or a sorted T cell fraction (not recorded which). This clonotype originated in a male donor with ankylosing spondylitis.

The CDR3 DNA reads as TGCAGCGTCGCTCCGGGACAGGGGATTTTCAATGAGCAGTTCTTC. This encodes CSVAPGQGIFNEQFF. The chain joins TRBV29-1 to TRBJ2-1, with 10 bases fitting TRBD1. The V segment lost 6 bases and the J segment 6 bases; nucleotides outside the gene matches: 11. The germline V gene encodes CDR1 SQVTM and CDR2 ANQGSEA. This CDR3 is 15 amino acids long.